This TCR beta chain comes out of a study of blood T cell repertoires in COVID-19. At the level of the study: The origin of the acute and convalescent COVID-19 samples was the United States, Italy and Spain. PBMCs, B-cell-depleted T cells, or T cells were the source of the cDNA or gDNA that made up the material.

In the original workflow: Researchers report that nucleated cell counts were estimated from reference gene primer amplification. Measured with immunoSEQ multiplex PCR; TCRdb has only the in-frame clones, and not every one. Clone size and V and J calls were adopted from that table, with D and trimming inferred from the DNA. The table shows under 200,000 clones, with around four fifths occurring only once. The CDR3 has 17 residues. V shed 5 bases, J shed 6 bases, and the junction held 15 bases outside the gene matches. Germline V gives CDR1 SGHTA, CDR2 FQGTGA. Source material: peripheral blood. The sequence came from a man aged 60-69 years with COVID-19, enrolled during active disease. The V and J genes are TRBV7-3 and TRBJ1-2, with 10 bases matching TRBD1. CDR3 bases: TGTGCCAGCAGCCCCTCCGTCCGGGACAGGGGACGAGATGGCTACACCTTC. This sequence encodes CASSPSVRDRGRDGYTF.